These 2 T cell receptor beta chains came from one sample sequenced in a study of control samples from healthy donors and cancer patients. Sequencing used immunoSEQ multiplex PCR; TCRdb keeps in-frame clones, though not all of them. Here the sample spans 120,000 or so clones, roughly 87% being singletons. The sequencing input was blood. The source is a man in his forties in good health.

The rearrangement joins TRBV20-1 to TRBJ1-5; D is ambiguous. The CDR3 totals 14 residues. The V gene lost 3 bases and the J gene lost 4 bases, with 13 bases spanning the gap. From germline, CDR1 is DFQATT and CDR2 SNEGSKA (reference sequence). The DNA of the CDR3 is TGCAGTGCTAGTAACCCGGGAGGGAATCAGCCCCAGCATTTT. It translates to CSASNPGGNQPQHF.

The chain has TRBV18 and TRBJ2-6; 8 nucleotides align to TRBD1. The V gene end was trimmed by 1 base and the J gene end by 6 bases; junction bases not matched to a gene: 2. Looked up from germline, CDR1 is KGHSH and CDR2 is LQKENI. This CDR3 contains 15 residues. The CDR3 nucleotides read TGTGCCAGCTCACCACTGGGACAGGCGGCCAACGTCCTGACTTTC. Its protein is CASSPLGQAANVLTF.